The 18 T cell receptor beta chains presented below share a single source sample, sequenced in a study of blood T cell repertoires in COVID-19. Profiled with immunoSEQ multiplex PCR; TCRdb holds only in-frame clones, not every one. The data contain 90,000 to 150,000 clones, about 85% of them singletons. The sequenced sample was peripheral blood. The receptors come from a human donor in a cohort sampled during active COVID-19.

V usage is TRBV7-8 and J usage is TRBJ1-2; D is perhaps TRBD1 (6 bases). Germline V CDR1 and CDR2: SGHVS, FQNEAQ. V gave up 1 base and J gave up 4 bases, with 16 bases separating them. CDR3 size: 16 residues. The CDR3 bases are TGTGCCAGCAGCTTAGAGGGTGGGGGCCTATTCTATGGCTACACCTTC. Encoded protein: CASSLEGGGLFYGYTF.

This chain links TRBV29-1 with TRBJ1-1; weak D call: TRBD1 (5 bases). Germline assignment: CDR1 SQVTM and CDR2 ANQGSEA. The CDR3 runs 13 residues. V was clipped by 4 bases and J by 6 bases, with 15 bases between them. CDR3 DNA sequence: TGCAGCGTTGTCGGTGGACCCAGGGCTGAAGCTTTCTTT. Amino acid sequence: CSVVGGPRAEAFF.

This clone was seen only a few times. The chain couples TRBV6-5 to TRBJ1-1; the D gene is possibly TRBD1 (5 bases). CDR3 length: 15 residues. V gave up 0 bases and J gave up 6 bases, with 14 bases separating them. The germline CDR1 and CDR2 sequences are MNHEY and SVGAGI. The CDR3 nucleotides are TGTGCCAGCAGTTACTCCAGGGCATCAAGGGCTGAAGCTTTCTTT. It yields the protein CASSYSRASRAEAFF.

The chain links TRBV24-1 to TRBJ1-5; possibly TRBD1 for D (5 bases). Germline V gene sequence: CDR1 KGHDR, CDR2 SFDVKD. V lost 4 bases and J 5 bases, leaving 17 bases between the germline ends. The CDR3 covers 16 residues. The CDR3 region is CATSDSRGGDHQPQHF. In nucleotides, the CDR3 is TGTGCCACCAGTGACTCCCGGGGCGGGGATCATCAGCCCCAGCATTTT.

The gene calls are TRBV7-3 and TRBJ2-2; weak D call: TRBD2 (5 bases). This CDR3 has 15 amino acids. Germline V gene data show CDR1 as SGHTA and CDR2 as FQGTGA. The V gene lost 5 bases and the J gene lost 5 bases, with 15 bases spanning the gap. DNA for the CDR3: TGTGCCAGCAGCCCCCGGTTTGGCGGGACCGGGGAGCTGTTTTTT. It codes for CASSPRFGGTGELFF.

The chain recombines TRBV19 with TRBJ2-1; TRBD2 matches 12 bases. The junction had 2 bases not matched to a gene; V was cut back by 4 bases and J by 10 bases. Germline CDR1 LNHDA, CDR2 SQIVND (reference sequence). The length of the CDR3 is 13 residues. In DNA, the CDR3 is TGTGCCAGTAGTACCGGACTAGCGGGAGAGCAGTTCTTC. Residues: CASSTGLAGEQFF. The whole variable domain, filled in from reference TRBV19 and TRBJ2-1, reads DGGITQSPKYLFRKEGQNVTLSCEQNLNHDAMYWYRQDPGQGLRLIYYSQIVNDFQKGDIAEGYSVSREKKESFPLTVTSAQKNPTAFYLCASSTGLAGEQFFGPGTRLTVL.

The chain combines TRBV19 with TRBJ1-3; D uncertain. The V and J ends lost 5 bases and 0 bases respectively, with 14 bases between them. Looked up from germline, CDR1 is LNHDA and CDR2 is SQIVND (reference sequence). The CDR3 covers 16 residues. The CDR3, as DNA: TGTGCCAGTAGTTGGACTGAAAAAAGCTCTGGAAACACCATATATTTT. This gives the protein CASSWTEKSSGNTIYF.

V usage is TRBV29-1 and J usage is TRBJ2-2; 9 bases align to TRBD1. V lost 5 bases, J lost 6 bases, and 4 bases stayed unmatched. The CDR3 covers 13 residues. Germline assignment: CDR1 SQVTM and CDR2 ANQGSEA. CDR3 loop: CSVRQGGAGELFF. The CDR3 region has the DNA TGCAGCGTTAGACAGGGGGGAGCCGGGGAGCTGTTTTTT.

CDR3 in amino acids: CASSPRGPGSGANVLTF. In nucleotides, the CDR3 is TGTGCCAGCTCACCCAGGGGGCCAGGCTCTGGGGCCAACGTCCTGACTTTC. J is TRBJ2-6 and V is TRBV18, with 8 bases that match TRBD1. CDR1 and CDR2 (germline): KGHSH, LQKENI. CDR3 length: 17 amino acids. Trimming took 3 bases from V and 0 from J; bases not matched to a gene: 4.

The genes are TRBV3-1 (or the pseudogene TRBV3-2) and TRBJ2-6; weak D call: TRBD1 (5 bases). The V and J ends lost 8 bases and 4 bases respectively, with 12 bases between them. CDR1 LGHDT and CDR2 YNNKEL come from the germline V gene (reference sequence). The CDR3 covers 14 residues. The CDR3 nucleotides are TGTGCCAGCGAAAGGGGTTCGGGGGCCAACGTCCTGACTTTC. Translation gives CASERGSGANVLTF.

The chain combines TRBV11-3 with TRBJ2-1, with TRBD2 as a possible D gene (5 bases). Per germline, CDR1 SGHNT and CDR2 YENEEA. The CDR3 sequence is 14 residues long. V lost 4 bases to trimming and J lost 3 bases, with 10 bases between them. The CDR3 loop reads CASSSSGNYNEQFF. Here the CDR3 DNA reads TGTGCCAGCAGCTCATCCGGGAACTACAATGAGCAGTTCTTC.

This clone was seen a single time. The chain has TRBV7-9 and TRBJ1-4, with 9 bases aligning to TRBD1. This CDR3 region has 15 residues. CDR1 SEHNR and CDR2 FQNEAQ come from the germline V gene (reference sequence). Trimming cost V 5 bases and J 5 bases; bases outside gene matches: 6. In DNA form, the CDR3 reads TGTGCCAGCAGCGGGTCCGGGACAGGGAATGAAAAACTGTTTTTT. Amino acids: CASSGSGTGNEKLFF.

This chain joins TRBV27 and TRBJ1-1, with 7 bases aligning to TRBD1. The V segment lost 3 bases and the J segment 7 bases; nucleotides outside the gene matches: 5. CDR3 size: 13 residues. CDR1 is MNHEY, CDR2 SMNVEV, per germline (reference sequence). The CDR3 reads CASSLSTGFEAFF. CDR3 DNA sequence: TGTGCCAGCAGTTTGTCGACAGGGTTTGAAGCTTTCTTT.

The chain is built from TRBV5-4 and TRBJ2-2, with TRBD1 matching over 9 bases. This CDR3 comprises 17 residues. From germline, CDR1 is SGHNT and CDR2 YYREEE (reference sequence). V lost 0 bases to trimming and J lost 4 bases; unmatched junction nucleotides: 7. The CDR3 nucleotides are TGTGCCAGCAGCTTGGCCTTGACAGGGGGAGTCACCGGGGAGCTGTTTTTT. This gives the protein CASSLALTGGVTGELFF.

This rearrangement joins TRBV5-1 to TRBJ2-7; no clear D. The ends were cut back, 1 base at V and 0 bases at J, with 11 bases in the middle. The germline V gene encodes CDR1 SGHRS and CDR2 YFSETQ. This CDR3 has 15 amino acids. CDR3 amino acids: CASSLYVAGSYEQYF. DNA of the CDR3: TGCGCCAGCAGCTTGTACGTGGCTGGCTCCTACGAGCAGTACTTC.

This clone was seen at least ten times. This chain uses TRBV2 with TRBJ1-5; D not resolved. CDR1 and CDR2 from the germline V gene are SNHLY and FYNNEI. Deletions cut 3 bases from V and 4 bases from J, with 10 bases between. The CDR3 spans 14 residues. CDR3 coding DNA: TGTGCCAGCAGTGACCCAGAGACTAATCAGCCCCAGCATTTT. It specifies CASSDPETNQPQHF. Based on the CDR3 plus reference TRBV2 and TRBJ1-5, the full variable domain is EPEVTQTPSHQVTQMGQEVILRCVPISNHLYFYWYRQILGQKVEFLVSFYNNEISEKSEIFDDQFSVERPDGSNFTLKIRSTKLEDSAMYFCASSDPETNQPQHFGDGTRLSIL.

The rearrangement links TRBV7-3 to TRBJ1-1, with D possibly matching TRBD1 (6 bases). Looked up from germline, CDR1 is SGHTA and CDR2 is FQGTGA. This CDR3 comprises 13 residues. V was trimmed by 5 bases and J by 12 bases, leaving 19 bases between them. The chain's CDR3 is CASSLGQTSTTFF. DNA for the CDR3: TGTGCCAGCAGCCTCGGACAGACCTCCACAACTTTCTTT.

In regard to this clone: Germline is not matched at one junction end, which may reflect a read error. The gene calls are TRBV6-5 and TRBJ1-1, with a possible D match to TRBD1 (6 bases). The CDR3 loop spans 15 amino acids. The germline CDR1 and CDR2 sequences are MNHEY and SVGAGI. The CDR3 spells CASSSAGTRNAEAFF. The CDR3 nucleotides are TGTGCCAGCAGTTCCGCCGGGACAAGGAACGCTGAAGCTTTCTTT.